A single sample is the source of the 16 T cell receptor beta chains below, sequenced in a study of vaccination and CD4 T cells after COVID-19. Treatment denoted: roughly 10-day PBMC culture with coronavirus spike peptide pools or control peptides (ViraFEST assay). With the Oncomine TCR Beta short-read assay, DNA from cultured CD4+ T cells was sequenced. A single record per CDR3 protein comes from TCRdb applying MiXCR to the PCR reads. The sample shows about 10,000 distinct CDR3 sequences, roughly 42% of them seen only once. Their specific antigens are unknown. Sequenced: CD4+ T cells from blood, cultured in vitro. All receptors come from a human donor who had recovered from COVID-19.

This rearrangement joins TRBV7-9 to TRBJ1-2; 7 positions match TRBD1. V lost 5 bases to trimming and J lost 4 bases; unmatched junction nucleotides: 10. The CDR3 loop spans 15 amino acids. Germline V gene sequence: CDR1 SEHNR, CDR2 FQNEAQ (reference sequence). The CDR3 nucleotides are TGTGCCAGCAGCCAACCGACAGGGTACAGCTATGGCTACACCTTC. Translation: CASSQPTGYSYGYTF.

The V call is TRBV6-2 or TRBV6-3, the J call TRBJ1-2; D is unresolved. Germline V gene lookup returns CDR1 MNHEY and CDR2 SVGEGT. V lost 6 bases, J lost 0 bases, and 11 bases lay in between. This CDR3 has 14 residues. CDR3 DNA: TGTGCCAGCAGGAAGAACGCGGCTAACTATGGCTACACCTTC. This sequence encodes CASRKNAANYGYTF.

By share of the sample, this clonotype is medium-sized (0.01 to 0.1%). This chain links TRBV6-5 with TRBJ2-3; D possibly matches TRBD1 or TRBD2 (6 bases each). Trimming stripped 2 bases from V and 6 bases from J, with 12 bases between. Germline assignment: CDR1 MNHEY and CDR2 SVGAGI. The CDR3 runs 14 residues. The CDR3 loop is CASSYGGRDDTQYF. The CDR3 bases are TGTGCCAGCAGTTACGGGGGGCGCGATGATACGCAGTATTTT.

The sample holds a few counts of this clonotype. This chain connects TRBV27 to TRBJ1-4; the D is unclear. The V gene lost 6 bases and the J gene lost 6 bases, with 23 bases spanning the gap. Germline V CDR1 and CDR2: MNHEY, SMNVEV (reference sequence). The CDR3 covers 17 residues. Written as DNA, the CDR3 is TGTGCCAGCAGGGCTTTAGCCCTTCGGCAATTACATGAAAAACTGTTTTTT. Amino acid sequence: CASRALALRQLHEKLFF.

V gene TRBV2 combines with J gene TRBJ1-2, with D possibly TRBD1 on 5 matching bases. CDR1 and CDR2 (germline): SNHLY, FYNNEI. This CDR3 region has 14 residues. V was cut by 2 bases and J by 4 bases, with 11 bases left in between. CDR3 in DNA: TGTGCCAGCAGTGAACGTGAGGGGCCCTATGGCTACACCTTC. Amino acid sequence: CASSEREGPYGYTF.

Here the CDR3 reads CASRSWSGELFF. The CDR3 nucleotides are TGTGCCAGCAGGTCCTGGTCCGGGGAGCTGTTTTTT. V and J are TRBV6-1 and TRBJ2-2; D is ambiguous. This CDR3 has 12 amino acids. Trimming took 6 bases from V and 6 from J, leaving 8 bases between them. Per the germline V gene, CDR1 is MNHNS and CDR2 is SASEGT.

There are a few counts of this clonotype. The chain employs TRBV27 and TRBJ1-3, with D uncertain. The germline gives CDR1 MNHEY, CDR2 SMNVEV (reference sequence). V was shortened by 6 bases and J by 0 bases, with 6 bases between the two germline ends. The CDR3 contains 13 residues. CDR3 in amino acids: CASRGFSGNTIYF. CDR3 nucleotide sequence: TGTGCCAGCAGGGGGTTCTCTGGAAACACCATATATTTT.

V and J are TRBV6-1 and TRBJ2-5; tentative D call: TRBD2 (5 bases). Trimming took off 3 bases at V and 5 bases at J, with 19 bases between the two ends. Germline V gene sequence: CDR1 MNHNS, CDR2 SASEGT. CDR3 length: 16 amino acids. In DNA, the CDR3 is TGTGCCAGCAGTGAGGGGAACCTACCTCCGGGGGAGACCCAGTACTTC. It codes for CASSEGNLPPGETQYF.

A few counts support this clonotype. The chain recombines TRBV6-1 with TRBJ1-1, with D unresolved. V gave up 6 bases and J gave up 4 bases, with 18 bases separating them. The CDR3 has 15 amino acids. Germline CDR1 MNHNS, CDR2 SASEGT. The CDR3 DNA sequence: TGTGCCAGCAGACCGCGACCCTTCGGCGGCACTGAAGCTTTCTTT. Encoded protein: CASRPRPFGGTEAFF.

V gene TRBV20-1 combines with J gene TRBJ1-1, with a possible D match to TRBD1 (5 bases). There are 14 residues in the CDR3. V was cut by 1 base and J by 6 bases, with 15 bases left in between. CDR1 and CDR2 from the germline V gene are DFQATT and SNEGSKA (reference sequence). In nucleotides, the CDR3 is TGCAGTGCTAGAGTGAGGGGCGGAGGATCTGAAGCTTTCTTT. It is translated as CSARVRGGGSEAFF.

The DNA of the CDR3 is TGCGCCAGCAGCTTGGGAGGGACAGGGTCTGGAAACACCATATATTTT. Translated: CASSLGGTGSGNTIYF. This chain uses TRBV5-1 with TRBJ1-3; TRBD1 matches at 9 bases. J lost 1 base, V lost 0 bases, and 2 bases had no gene match. The germline CDR1 and CDR2 sequences are SGHRS and YFSETQ. The CDR3 covers 16 residues. The full variable domain, in which reference TRBV5-1 and TRBJ1-3 provide the parts outside the CDR3, is KAGVTQTPRYLIKTRGQQVTLSCSPISGHRSVSWYQQTPGQGLQFLFEYFSETQRNKGNFPGRFSGRQFSNSRSEMNVSTLELGDSALYLCASSLGGTGSGNTIYFGEGSWLTVV.

The chain combines TRBV6-5 with TRBJ2-2; D is possibly TRBD1 (6 bases). The CDR3 length is 15 residues. V was cut by 4 bases and J by 2 bases, with 11 bases left in between. Germline V lookup: CDR1 MNHEY, CDR2 SVGAGI. CDR3 protein: CASSWQQGNTGELFF. CDR3 bases: TGTGCCAGCAGTTGGCAACAGGGAAACACCGGGGAGCTGTTTTTT.

V and J are TRBV3-1 and TRBJ2-7, with D unclear. Germline assignment: CDR1 LGHDT and CDR2 YNNKEL (reference sequence). The CDR3 extends over 12 amino acids. The V end was cut by 1 base, the J end by 5 bases, with 6 bases between. This CDR3 is CASSQVTNEQYF. The CDR3 DNA reads TGTGCCAGCAGCCAAGTTACCAACGAGCAGTACTTC.

The CDR3 here is CASSARNRLEETQYF. Here the CDR3 DNA reads TGTGCCAGCAGCGCCCGGAACAGGTTAGAAGAGACCCAGTACTTC. The chain employs TRBV5-4 and TRBJ2-5; possible D gene TRBD1, 5 bases. The CDR3 extends over 15 amino acids. The germline CDR1 and CDR2 sequences are SGHNT and YYREEE (reference sequence). Deletions cut 4 bases from V and 3 bases from J, with 16 bases between.

This clonotype was observed a handful of times. The V gene is TRBV5-6, the J gene TRBJ2-5; perhaps TRBD1 as D (6 bases). Germline V gene sequence: CDR1 SGHDT, CDR2 YYEEEE. The CDR3 contains 14 residues. V was shortened by 4 bases and J by 1 base, with 11 bases between the two germline ends. CDR3 sequence: CASSPGQIQETQYF. The CDR3, as DNA: TGTGCCAGCAGCCCAGGACAGATCCAAGAGACCCAGTACTTC. Together with reference TRBV5-6 and TRBJ2-5, the CDR3 gives the full variable domain: DAGVTQSPTHLIKTRGQQVTLRCSPKSGHDTVSWYQQALGQGPQFIFQYYEEEERQRGNFPDRFSGHQFPNYSSELNVNALLLGDSALYLCASSPGQIQETQYFGPGTRLLVL.

This rearrangement joins TRBV4-3 to TRBJ2-5, with a possible D match to TRBD2 (5 bases). The CDR3 sequence is 17 residues long. The V gene lost 0 bases and the J gene lost 7 bases, with 21 bases spanning the gap. Germline V gives CDR1 LGHNA, CDR2 YSLEER. The CDR3 nucleotides read TGCGCCAGCAGCCAAGAAGGAGTCGCGGGTACCCCGGGGACCCAGTACTTC. This encodes CASSQEGVAGTPGTQYF.